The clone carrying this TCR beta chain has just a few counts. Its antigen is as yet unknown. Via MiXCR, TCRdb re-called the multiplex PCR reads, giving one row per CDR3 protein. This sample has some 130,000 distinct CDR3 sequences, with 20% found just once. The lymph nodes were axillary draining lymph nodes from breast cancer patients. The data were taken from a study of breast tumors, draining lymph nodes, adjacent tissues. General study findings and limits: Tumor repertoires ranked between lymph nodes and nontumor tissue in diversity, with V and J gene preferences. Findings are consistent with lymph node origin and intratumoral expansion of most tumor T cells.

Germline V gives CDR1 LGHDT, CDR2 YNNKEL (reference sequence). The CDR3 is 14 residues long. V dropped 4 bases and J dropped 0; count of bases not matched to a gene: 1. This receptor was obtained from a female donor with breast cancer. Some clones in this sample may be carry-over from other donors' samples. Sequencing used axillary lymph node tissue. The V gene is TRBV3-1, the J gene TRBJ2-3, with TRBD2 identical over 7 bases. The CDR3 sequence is CASSPSGSTDTQYF. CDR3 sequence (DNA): TGTGCCAGCAGCCCTAGCGGAAGCACAGATACGCAGTATTTT.